Listed below are T cell receptor beta chains from one sample, sequenced in a study of blood T cell repertoires in COVID-19. Clones were read by immunoSEQ multiplex PCR, and TCRdb kept only the in-frame ones, dropping some. Among 130,000 to 150,000 clones listed, 65% to 90% were seen once. Sequencing input: peripheral blood. Receptor source: a man aged 55 to 70 with active or convalescent COVID-19. Both conserved end residues are part of each CDR3. D genes are given only for firm matches. Expanded clones get a size class; other rows say once, few or many, or leave the size out.

TRBV3-1/TRBV3-2	TRBJ1-2	NA	NA	CASSQEDGRGYTF	TGTGCCAGCAGCCAAGAGGACGGGAGAGGCTACACCTTC
TRBV7-9	TRBJ2-7	TRBD2	NA	CASSARGAYEQYF	TGTGCCAGCAGCGCTCGGGGGGCCTACGAGCAGTACTTC
TRBV11-3	TRBJ1-1	NA	NA	CASSQTRTRDTEAFF	TGTGCCAGCAGCCAAACCAGGACGAGGGACACTGAAGCTTTCTTT
TRBV9	TRBJ2-3	NA	NA	CASSVAHRITSTDTQYF	TGTGCCAGCAGCGTAGCTCACAGAATAACTAGCACAGATACGCAGTATTTT
TRBV18	TRBJ2-3	NA	NA	CASSRRSQAISTDTQYF	TGTGCCAGCTCAAGGCGTTCTCAGGCGATAAGCACAGATACGCAGTATTTT
TRBV5-6	TRBJ1-5	NA	NA	CASSLVGVGPDQPQHF	TGTGCCAGCAGCTTGGTCGGTGTGGGGCCCGATCAGCCCCAGCATTTT
TRBV11-3	TRBJ2-5	NA	few	CASSLGVGEMVETQYF	TGTGCCAGCAGCTTAGGGGTGGGAGAAATGGTGGAGACCCAGTACTTC
TRBV19	TRBJ1-5	TRBD1	NA	CASSIDLGQGENQPQHF	TGTGCCAGTAGTATAGATCTGGGACAGGGGGAAAATCAGCCCCAGCATTTT
TRBV5-6	TRBJ1-5	NA	NA	CASSLFFQVPTLNQPQHF	TGTGCCAGCAGCTTGTTCTTCCAGGTCCCCACTTTAAATCAGCCCCAGCATTTT
TRBV10-2	TRBJ2-5	NA	few	CASSVVGGETQYF	TGCGCCAGCAGTGTGGTCGGAGGAGAGACCCAGTACTTC
TRBV11-2	TRBJ2-5	NA	few	CASSFGYQETQYF	TGTGCCAGCAGCTTCGGGTACCAAGAGACCCAGTACTTC
TRBV27	TRBJ2-2	NA	once	CASTLSRDLGYTGELFF	TGTGCCAGCACCCTTTCGCGGGACTTGGGGTACACCGGGGAGCTGTTTTTT
TRBV5-6	TRBJ1-1	NA	NA	CASSLNAGSAEAFF	TGTGCCAGCAGCTTGAACGCAGGGTCGGCTGAAGCTTTCTTT
TRBV5-1	TRBJ2-1	TRBD2	NA	CASSLGALAVSYNEQFF	TGCGCCAGCAGCTTGGGGGCACTAGCGGTCTCCTACAATGAGCAGTTCTTC
TRBV30	TRBJ1-5	TRBD1	NA	CAWSVQGGLQPQHF	TGTGCCTGGAGTGTACAGGGGGGCCTTCAGCCCCAGCATTTT
TRBV3-1/TRBV3-2	TRBJ2-5	TRBD2	NA	CASSQEGSGSLRETQYF	TGTGCCAGCAGCCAAGAAGGTAGCGGGAGTTTGAGAGAGACCCAGTACTTC
TRBV12-3/TRBV12-4	TRBJ1-2	NA	NA	CASSFAGDYGYTF	TGTGCCAGCAGTTTCGCAGGGGACTATGGCTACACCTTC
TRBV7-7	TRBJ2-5	TRBD2	NA	CASSSLAGVETQYF	TGTGCCAGCAGCTCACTAGCGGGAGTAGAGACCCAGTACTTC
TRBV4-3	TRBJ2-2	NA	NA	CASSFYDNTGELFF	TGCGCCAGCAGCTTCTACGATAACACCGGGGAGCTGTTTTTT
TRBV11-2	TRBJ2-5	NA	NA	CASGVLGQYQETQYF	TGTGCCAGCGGTGTACTAGGACAGTACCAAGAGACCCAGTACTTC
TRBV6-5	TRBJ1-6	NA	NA	CASSPARGNSPLHF	TGTGCCAGCAGCCCGGCCAGAGGTAATTCACCCCTCCACTTT